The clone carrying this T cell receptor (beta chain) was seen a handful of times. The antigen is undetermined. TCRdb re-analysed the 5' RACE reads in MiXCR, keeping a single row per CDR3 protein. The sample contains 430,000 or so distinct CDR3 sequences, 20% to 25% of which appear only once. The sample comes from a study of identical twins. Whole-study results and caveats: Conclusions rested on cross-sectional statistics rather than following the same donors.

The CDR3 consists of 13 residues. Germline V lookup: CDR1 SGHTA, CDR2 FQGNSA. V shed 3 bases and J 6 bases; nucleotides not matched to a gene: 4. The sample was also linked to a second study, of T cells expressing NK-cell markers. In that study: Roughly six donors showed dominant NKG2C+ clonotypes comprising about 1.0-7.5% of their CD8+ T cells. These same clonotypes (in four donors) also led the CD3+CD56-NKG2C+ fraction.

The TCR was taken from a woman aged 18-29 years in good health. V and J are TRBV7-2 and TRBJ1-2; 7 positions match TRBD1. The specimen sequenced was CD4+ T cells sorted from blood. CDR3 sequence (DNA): TGTGCCAGCAGCTTTACAGGGGTCAATGGCTACACCTTC. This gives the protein CASSFTGVNGYTF.